One sample yielded the 15 T cell receptor beta chains listed below, sequenced in a study of control samples from healthy donors and cancer patients. Profiled with immunoSEQ multiplex PCR; TCRdb holds only in-frame clones, not every one. This table holds some 140,000 clones, over 85% found once. The sample was blood. The receptors derive from a man aged 25 to 40 in good health.

The chain employs TRBV2 and TRBJ1-3; D is ambiguous. Deletions cut 3 bases from V and 7 bases from J, with 7 bases between. This CDR3 region has 12 residues. Per germline, CDR1 SNHLY and CDR2 FYNNEI. CDR3 amino acids: CASSEQANTIYF. CDR3 coding DNA: TGTGCCAGCAGTGAGCAAGCGAACACCATATATTTT.

This clone was counted a single time. The chain carries TRBV6-1 and TRBJ1-2; 7 positions agree with TRBD1. The length of the CDR3 is 16 residues. J gave up 0 bases and V 1 base, and 5 bases lay outside the gene matches. Germline loops: CDR1 MNHNS, CDR2 SASEGT. CDR3 DNA sequence: TGTGCCAGCAGTGAAGGCAGGGGGGCGGCTAACTATGGCTACACCTTC. Translation gives CASSEGRGAANYGYTF.

The chain carries TRBV10-3 and TRBJ2-2; TRBD2 might be the D (6 bases). Trimming pared 4 bases from V and 2 bases from J, leaving 11 bases between. Per germline, CDR1 ENHRY and CDR2 SYGVKD. The CDR3 has 15 amino acids. Here the CDR3 reads CAISVLAGNTGELFF. In DNA, the CDR3 is TGTGCCATCAGTGTCTTGGCGGGAAACACCGGGGAGCTGTTTTTT.

This sequence joins TRBV30 and TRBJ2-5; 8 bases are a match to TRBD1. Trimming removed 3 bases from V and 5 bases from J; junction bases left unmatched: 11. This CDR3 region has 15 residues. Germline V gives CDR1 GTSNPN, CDR2 SVGIG (reference sequence). As DNA, the CDR3 is TGTGCCTGGAGAGAGGGACAGGTGGGTCAGGAGACCCAGTACTTC. This codes for CAWREGQVGQETQYF.

This chain uses TRBV6-2 or TRBV6-3 with TRBJ2-1; 7 nucleotides line up with TRBD2. The V gene's germline CDR1 is MNHEY and CDR2 SVGEGT. V was pared by 0 bases and J by 5 bases, with 10 bases of the junction left unmatched. This CDR3 is 17 amino acids long. The CDR3 sequence is CASSYSREGTQNNEQFF. DNA of the CDR3: TGTGCCAGCAGTTACTCGAGGGAGGGTACTCAGAACAATGAGCAGTTCTTC.

This sequence joins TRBV15 and TRBJ1-1; D not resolved. The CDR3 is 16 amino acids. Germline V lookup: CDR1 LNHNV, CDR2 YYDKDF (reference sequence). V was pared by 2 bases and J by 0 bases, with 13 bases between. The chain's CDR3 is CATSRSRHSMNTEAFF. In nucleotides, the CDR3 is TGTGCCACCAGCAGATCCAGACATTCCATGAACACTGAAGCTTTCTTT.

The gene calls are TRBV5-1 and TRBJ2-2, with 7 nucleotides matching TRBD2. The CDR3 has 15 amino acids. After removal of 4 bases from V and 2 bases from J, the junction contained 5 bases not matched to a gene. Per the germline V gene, CDR1 is SGHRS and CDR2 is YFSETQ. Here the CDR3 DNA reads TGCGCCAGCAGCGGGGGACTAATAAACACCGGGGAGCTGTTTTTT. It encodes CASSGGLINTGELFF.

This chain uses TRBV7-9 with TRBJ1-5; no firm D call. Germline CDR1 SEHNR, CDR2 FQNEAQ (reference sequence). Trimming cost V 1 base and J 2 bases, with 12 bases left between them. The CDR3 contains 16 residues. The CDR3 loop is CASSLDSSGGNQPQHF. In DNA form, the CDR3 reads TGTGCCAGCAGCTTAGACAGCTCCGGAGGCAATCAGCCCCAGCATTTT.

The CDR3 nucleotides read TGTGCCAGCAGTGTAGTTACACAGGGGCTCCTTTACAATGAGCAGTTCTTC. It translates to CASSVVTQGLLYNEQFF. The chain has TRBV6-1 and TRBJ2-1; 7 bases match TRBD1. Germline CDR1 and CDR2: MNHNS and SASEGT. The CDR3 loop spans 17 amino acids. The ends lost 4 bases at V and 4 bases at J; junction bases unmatched: 13.

The chain links TRBV25-1 to TRBJ1-1, with D uncertain. Trimming took 5 bases from V and 5 from J, leaving 15 bases between them. This CDR3 spans 14 amino acids. Germline CDR1 is MGHDK and CDR2 is SYGVNS. The CDR3 spells CASSLSGSGTEAFF. The CDR3 DNA reads as TGTGCCAGCAGTCTATCCGGATCGGGGACTGAAGCTTTCTTT.

This clone was picked up one time. The chain is built from TRBV6-1 and TRBJ2-2, with TRBD1 matching over 7 bases. The CDR3 contains 19 residues. The V gene's germline CDR1 is MNHNS and CDR2 SASEGT. Trimming cost V 1 base and J 1 base; bases outside gene matches: 12. The CDR3 bases are TGTGCCAGCAGTGAAGTACTTTTGGGACAGAGGGGGAACACCGGGGAGCTGTTTTTT. Amino acids: CASSEVLLGQRGNTGELFF.

The genes are TRBV28 and TRBJ1-4, with 10 bases that match TRBD1. Germline assignment: CDR1 MDHEN and CDR2 SYDVKM. This CDR3 has 15 residues. V shed 2 bases and J 7 bases; nucleotides not matched to a gene: 4. The CDR3 sequence: CASSLQDRGGEKLFF. The CDR3 bases are TGTGCCAGCAGTTTACAGGACAGGGGGGGTGAAAAACTGTTTTTT.

The genes are TRBV10-3 and TRBJ2-1, with D maybe TRBD1 (7 bases). Germline CDR1 reads ENHRY; CDR2 reads SYGVKD. V was cut by 0 bases and J by 9 bases, with 24 bases left in between. This CDR3 region has 18 residues. The CDR3 region is CAISESPHGGGGGGEQFF. The CDR3 nucleotides are TGTGCCATCAGTGAGTCGCCCCATGGAGGGGGCGGCGGAGGTGAGCAGTTCTTC.

This clone was seen just once. The chain has TRBV9 and TRBJ2-3; possible D gene TRBD2, 6 bases. Per the germline V gene, CDR1 is SGDLS and CDR2 is YYNGEE. This CDR3 has 16 amino acids. Trimming left V 0 bases short and J 2 bases short, with 13 bases between. The CDR3 DNA sequence: TGTGCCAGCAGCGTAGAGGGACTTACCCTCACAGATACGCAGTATTTT. Translation: CASSVEGLTLTDTQYF.

This chain joins TRBV27 and TRBJ2-1; TRBD2 agrees at 8 bases. Germline V gene sequence: CDR1 MNHEY, CDR2 SMNVEV (reference sequence). CDR3 length: 14 residues. Losses at the gene ends were 4 bases for V and 8 bases for J; bases not matched to a gene: 7. This CDR3 is CASSSGTSIYEQFF. In DNA, the CDR3 is TGTGCCAGCAGTTCCGGGACTAGTATCTATGAGCAGTTCTTC.